This T cell receptor beta chain derives from a study of T cell responses to AZD1222 COVID-19 vaccine. The assay was immunoSEQ multiplex PCR, and TCRdb's table has in-frame clones only and misses some. Here the sample spans roughly 120,000 clones, roughly 87% being singletons. Overall study findings and caveats: Among vaccine-associated CD4 TCRs, coverage spanned spike, with dominance at 160-218 and 743-854. The donors showed a predominance of white British ancestry and of females, with possible underestimation of clonal diversity. Rises in breadth and depth of Spike-specific TCRs came after two AZD1222 doses. Baseline serology detected seropositivity in only six or seven AZD1222 recipients.

Trimming removed 3 bases at V and 7 bases at J, with 13 bases between. The CDR3 runs to 14 residues. The V gene's germline CDR1 is GTSNPN and CDR2 SVGIG (reference sequence). With respect to this clone: Its target is not known.

This TCR derives from an adult in good health. The sequencing used peripheral blood, collected on day 0 of MenACWY control vaccination. The chain carries TRBV30 and TRBJ1-6, with D perhaps matching TRBD1 (5 bases). The CDR3 DNA is TGTGCCTGGAGGAATCCTCGGGGGAATTCACCCCTCCACTTT. Translated: CAWRNPRGNSPLHF.